This T cell receptor beta chain is drawn from a study of blood T cell repertoires in COVID-19. Study details: Spain, Italy and the United States supplied samples that represented acute and convalescent COVID-19. PBMCs, B-cell-depleted T cells, or T cells provided the cDNA or gDNA that made up the material.

The germline gives CDR1 ENHRY, CDR2 SYGVKD. Losses at the gene ends were 7 bases for V and 3 bases for J; bases not matched to a gene: 3. The length of the CDR3 is 13 residues. As handled by the study authors: Nucleated cell number was recorded as an estimate derived from reference gene primer amplification. Assay used: immunoSEQ multiplex PCR; TCRdb lists only in-frame clones, some missing. V and J calls and clone size are as listed in that table; D and trimming were resolved from the DNA. The sample shows 170,000 or so clones, approximately 91% of them seen only once. The chain recombines TRBV10-3 with TRBJ2-7; 10 bases are a match to TRBD1. The material sequenced was peripheral blood. This TCR derives from a man between 50 and 59 years old with acute or convalescent COVID-19. CDR3 residues: CAITGTGVYEQYF. The CDR3 region has the DNA TGTGCCATCACCGGGACAGGGGTCTACGAGCAGTACTTC.